The source of this T cell receptor beta chain is a study of T cells in Graves' hyperthyroidism and ophthalmopathy (dated by TCRdb to the late 2010s). About the study as a whole: Peripheral blood samples were taken at the time of initial diagnosis, prior to any treatment. To identify distinguishing TCR V-J signatures, a discovery cohort of 90 to 100 patients was used, comprising 40 to 45 with Graves' ophthalmopathy and some 60 with stable Graves' hyperthyroidism. Thyroid tissue and blood T-cell repertoires from six Graves' hyperthyroidism patients were also compared in the study. After sampling, hyperthyroidism patients received methimazole starting at 30 mg daily, and ophthalmopathy patients received high-dose intravenous methylprednisolone. The paper describes TCR Vbeta CDR3 sequencing of roughly 130 peripheral blood samples, made up of 43 ophthalmopathy patients, more than 70 hyperthyroidism patients and about 17 progressor patients. An independent validation cohort of about 19 hyperthyroidism patients and about 16 patients who later progressed to ophthalmopathy tested prospective prediction of ophthalmopathy. For training and testing, the roughly 97 patients in the discovery cohort were randomly divided in a 7:3 ratio. Results and caveats for the whole study, not just this receptor: During validation, the model predicted progression to ophthalmopathy a median of roughly six months ahead of onset, with around 71% sensitivity and roughly 72% specificity. A 13 V-J signature model separated ophthalmopathy from stable hyperthyroidism, with roughly 88% sensitivity and approximately 81% specificity in cross-validation and 80%/75% in testing. Most expanded thyroid clonotypes (frequency above 0.001) were also detected in blood, suggesting blood repertoires may reflect thyroid immune responses. Sample size was not statistically predetermined, and blinding of investigators to group allocation was not performed.

This clonotype was seen a handful of times. Which antigen it targets is not known. No base quality values were provided; no much bigger clone lies one nucleotide off. Ophthalmopathy patients had moderately to severely active disease, with a Clinical Activity Score of 3 or more, a NOSPECS grade of 4 or more, and a disease duration of less than 3 months. Exclusion was applied to patients with uncontrolled infections, other autoimmune diseases, pregnancy or lactation. Diagnoses were established on the basis of clinical symptoms, serum thyroxine and TRAb, thyroid ultrasound, and orbital computed tomography. PBMCs were separated from 8 to 10 ml of fresh peripheral blood using Ficoll-Paque density gradient centrifugation. Total RNA was extracted using Trizol reagent, and RNA quality was assessed on an Agilent 2100 Bioanalyzer. Amplification of TCR beta CDR3 regions was carried out from RNA transcripts. The TCR CDR3 was subjected to a first round of RT-PCR using the HTBI primer set and the Qiagen OneStep RT-PCR kit. Libraries were constructed in a second round of multiplex PCR, after which size selection and purification were carried out. Libraries were sequenced paired-end with 100 bp reads on an Illumina HiSeq2000. Per the original workflow: SOAPnuke was used to process the raw data, with reads discarded if the reads contained adapters or uncalled bases, had a mean Phred below 15, or lacked an exact constant-primer or identifier match. High-quality paired reads were merged with COPE v1.2.5, and unique nucleotide sequences were defined as clonotypes. Clonotypes were aligned to IMGT TRBV, TRBD and TRBJ reference segments using MiTCR v1.1. The analysis was restricted to V-J combinations with a frequency above 0.0001, which together covered just over 98% of the repertoires. The TCS score was defined as the ratio of F50 (clonal expansion) to E x V (chaos), calculated using BLOSUM62-based TCRdist between CDR3 peptides within each V-J. Welch's t-statistics and random forest reduced 514 V-J features to about 13, which were used in a naive Bayes classifier (R e1071). The public reads were run again by TCRdb, first through fastp at Q25 and then through MiXCR, and only productive beta chains were kept. Every entry covers one CDR3 protein and lists the most common genes and DNA from its rows. TCRdb's processing, not the study's, gives the V and J calls here. The sample table contains 490,000 or so distinct CDR3 sequences; only one count was recorded for roughly 22% of them. 49% of the sample is in the top ten clones.

V loses 6 bases of germline sequence and J loses 0 bases, and the interval between the two ends is 11 bases. Looking up the germline V gene (reference sequence) yields CDR1 DFQATT and CDR2 SNEGSKA. The CDR3 has 14 amino acids, counting the end cysteine and phenylalanine. Only CDR3 DNA is held: 42 bases, read in frame from base 1. The TCR sequence derives from a woman aged 70 to 79 with Graves' ophthalmopathy. Sequenced: blood. The chain couples TRBV20-1 to TRBJ1-4, with a weak D call of TRBD1 (5 bases match). This receptor carries the CDR3 CSADGTATNEKLFF. In nucleotides, the sequence is TGCAGTGCCGACGGGACCGCAACTAATGAAAAACTGTTTTTT.